This entry is about one TCR beta chain. Its antigen is not known. Germline CDR1 and CDR2: SGHNT and YYREEE (reference sequence). V lost 4 bases, J lost 5 bases, and 7 bases stayed unmatched. The CDR3 is 15 residues long. This sample is part of a study of OX40 agonist ivuxolimab in advanced cancers. Turning to the study itself: Head and neck, renal cell, melanoma or hepatocellular carcinoma were the cancers that dose-escalation patients had. Age averaged about 62 years (range about 23 to 80), and around 87% were male. Study results and limitations: There were, on average, more expanded clones in CD8+ T cells than in CD4+.

The repertoire was sequenced with immunoSEQ multiplex PCR; TCRdb's copy has only in-frame clones and lacks some. The table shows approximately 70,000 clones, with approximately 90% occurring only once. The TCR comes from an adult with an advanced solid tumor such as melanoma, head and neck, liver or kidney cancer. The sequencing here drew on CD4+ or CD8+ T cells sorted from blood, taken in a trial of the OX40 agonist ivuxolimab. The gene calls are TRBV5-4 and TRBJ2-7; 12 bases are a match to TRBD2. Written as DNA, the CDR3 is TGTGCCAGCAGCCCCCTAGCGGGAGGGGTTCACGAGCAGTACTTC. Translating gives CASSPLAGGVHEQYF. The full variable domain, with the rest looked up from reference TRBV5-4 and TRBJ2-7, is ETGVTQSPTHLIKTRGQQVTLRCSSQSGHNTVSWYQQALGQGPQFIFQYYREEENGRGNFPPRFSGLQFPNYSSELNVNALELDDSALYLCASSPLAGGVHEQYFGPGTRLTVT.